Sequencing of this T cell receptor (beta chain) was carried out in a study of T cell responses to AZD1222 COVID-19 vaccine. Findings and limits, study-wide: Reports say nearly half of spike-specific TCRs go after unmutated variant regions. Spike-specific TCR breadth and depth grew following two AZD1222 doses. The sample set comprised mostly white British donors with more females, and clonal diversity was possibly underestimated.

The germline V gene has CDR1 LGHDT and CDR2 YNNKEL (reference sequence). Trimming took off 5 bases at V and 6 bases at J, with 10 bases between the two ends. The CDR3 has 13 amino acids. Repertoires were generated with immunoSEQ multiplex PCR, while TCRdb's copy carries only in-frame clones and drops some. The top ten hold roughly 2% of the sample, which has about 55,000 clones, around 89% seen once. As for this clone: What it binds is not known.

This chain connects TRBV3-1 (or the pseudogene TRBV3-2) to TRBJ2-2; D gene unclear. The sequence was obtained from an adult in good health. The specimen was peripheral blood, collected on day 0 of AZD1222 vaccination. The CDR3 nucleotides are TGTGCCAGCAGCAGAATGAGGCCCGGGGAGCTGTTTTTT. This codes for CASSRMRPGELFF.